This T cell receptor (beta chain) was recovered during a study of Ad26.COV2.S vaccination and SARS-CoV-2 variants. Background on the study: Once or twice, 56 days apart, Ad26.COV2.S was delivered intramuscularly.

Treatment defined: some 19 received Ad26.COV2.S at low or high dose, single or two shots; about 5 received placebo; per-sample allocation not given. Sample collection was performed on day 63 after the first vaccine or placebo injection. Findings of the study overall: Breadth, reportedly substantial, characterized the spike-specific CD8+ and CD4+ T cell responses after vaccination. Those who received vaccine or placebo ended up with similar non-spike TCR breadth.

Repertoires were generated with immunoSEQ multiplex PCR, while TCRdb's copy carries only in-frame clones and drops some. The repertoire holds 300,000 to 500,000 clones, approximately 90% seen once, with roughly 3.5% in the top ten. The CDR3 has 14 amino acids. Between the trimmed V and J ends, which lost 0 bases and 1 base, there was a span of 7 bases. CDR1 and CDR2 (germline): SGHKS, YYEKEE (reference sequence). About this clone itself: No antigen is known for it.

The sample consisted of peripheral blood, taken in a trial of Ad26.COV2.S vaccine versus placebo. The chain recombines TRBV5-5 with TRBJ1-1; D unresolved. The clonotype originates from a person aged 18-60 years who received the Ad26.COV2.S COVID-19 vaccine or a placebo. CDR3 sequence: CASSLGKGNTEAFF. The CDR3 coding sequence is TGTGCCAGCAGCTTGGGAAAAGGGAACACTGAAGCTTTCTTT.